The 4 T cell receptor beta chains listed next were all sequenced from one sample in a study of tumor and adjacent non-tumor tissue in lung cancer. The template was RNA from unsorted bulk tissue. More than 3 cm separated this lung sample from the edge of the tumor. TCRbeta libraries were built with three rounds of nested PCR, modified from ARM-PCR. TCRdb re-called the multiplex PCR reads through MiXCR, storing one row per CDR3 protein. The sample records more than 35,000 distinct CDR3 sequences, less than 70% being singletons. Sequencing was carried out using distant non-tumor lung tissue. These receptors all come from a woman aged 40 to 55 with non-small cell lung cancer.

Points on this clonotype: Being one base from a much bigger clone, this may be a read error. The chain links TRBV20-1 to TRBJ2-1, with TRBD2 matching 10 bases. Germline V gives CDR1 DFQATT, CDR2 SNEGSKA (reference sequence). This CDR3 spans 13 amino acids. The CDR3 reads CSAPRTSGDEQLF. CDR3 DNA: TGCAGTGCCCCAAGGACTAGCGGCGATGAGCAGCTCTTC.

In its sample, this clonotype was seen many times. A read error is possible here, since a much larger clone lies one base away. The rearrangement joins TRBV11-2 to TRBJ2-1; 7 nucleotides match TRBD2. Germline V gene lookup returns CDR1 SGHAT and CDR2 FQNNGV. This CDR3 is 15 amino acids long. With 5 bases clipped from V and 4 bases from J, the junction kept 8 bases outside the gene matches. The CDR3, as DNA: TGTGCCAGCAGCGTAGTGGGGGGGGGGTACAATGAGCAGTTCTTC. As protein: CASSVVGGGYNEQFF.

As to this clonotype: At one boundary the junction diverges from the germline segment, which might be a read error. This chain connects TRBV6-2 or TRBV6-3 to TRBJ1-5; TRBD1 might be the D (5 bases). CDR1 is MNHEY and CDR2 is SVGEGT in the germline V gene. CDR3 length: 15 residues. In DNA, the CDR3 is TGTGCCAGTAGTTGCACGCAGGGAAACAATCAGCCCCAGCATTTT. Translated, it gives CASSCTQGNNQPQHF.

A word on this clonotype: A read error may explain this, as a much larger clone is one base away. This sequence joins TRBV4-1 and TRBJ2-3; 10 positions agree with TRBD2. CDR3 size: 16 residues. Germline V gene data show CDR1 as MGHRA and CDR2 as YSYEKL. Germline trimming cut 1 base from V and 3 bases from J; bases unmatched to any gene: 4. DNA for the CDR3: TGCGCCAGCAGCCAAGGTCTAGCGGGGGTGACAGATACGCAGTATTTT. It translates to CASSQGLAGVTDTQYF.